This T cell receptor (beta chain) was observed in a study of CD8 T cells in ankylosing spondylitis. Study results and limitations: Clones linked to disease were reported to show significant enrichment in matched ankylosing spondylitis synovial fluid. A TCR beta motif made of several highly homologous variants seemed typical of ankylosing spondylitis blood.

With regard to this clonotype: What it binds is unknown.

Germline V gene data show CDR1 as SGHNT and CDR2 as YENEEA. There are 13 residues in the CDR3. V gave up 5 bases and J gave up 7 bases; unmatched junction bases: 7. TCRdb processed the 5' RACE reads anew with MiXCR; each CDR3 protein has one entry. This sample yields 800,000 to 900,000 distinct CDR3 sequences, of which about 10% are seen a single time; 0.45% to 0.6% belongs to the top ten. The chain employs TRBV11-3 and TRBJ1-2; 7 positions match TRBD1. The sequence was collected from a male donor with ankylosing spondylitis. The sequenced sample consisted of blood, either unsorted or a sorted T cell fraction (not recorded which). The CDR3 protein is CASSDRQGRGYTF. The CDR3 region has the DNA TGTGCCAGCAGCGATCGACAGGGCCGTGGCTACACCTTC.